This T cell receptor beta chain was sequenced in a study of shared T cell receptors in the human thymus. TCRdb keeps only in-frame clones here, not all; method: immunoSEQ multiplex PCR. This table holds 600,000 or so clones, about 90% found once. This clone occurred a few times. The CDR3 has 12 amino acids. V lost 7 bases and J lost 8, with 13 bases in between. The germline V gene has CDR1 SGDLS and CDR2 YYNGEE. A further study also used this sample, focusing on human thymus T cells. That publication notes: Resections from corrective heart surgery provided thymus tissue. Both thymic and peripheral blood repertoires showed apparently biased V and J usage. Related work showed strongly overlapping thymic repertoires across unrelated individuals.

The specimen sequenced was thymocytes. The rearrangement uses TRBV9 and TRBJ2-1; possibly TRBD1 for D (5 bases). The receptor's source is a boy in the first two years of life with a congenital heart defect. The CDR3 nucleotides are TGTGCCAGCGGACACCTGTGGGATGAGCAGTTCTTC. Translating it yields CASGHLWDEQFF.